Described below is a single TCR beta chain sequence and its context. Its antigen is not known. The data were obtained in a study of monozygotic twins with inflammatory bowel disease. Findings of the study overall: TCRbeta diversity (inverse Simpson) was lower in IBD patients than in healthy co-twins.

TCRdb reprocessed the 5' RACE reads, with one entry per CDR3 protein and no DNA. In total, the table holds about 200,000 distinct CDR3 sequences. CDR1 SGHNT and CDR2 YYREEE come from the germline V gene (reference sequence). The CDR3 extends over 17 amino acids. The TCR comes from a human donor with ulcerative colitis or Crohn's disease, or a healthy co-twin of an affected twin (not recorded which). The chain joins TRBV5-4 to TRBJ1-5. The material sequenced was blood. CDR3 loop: CASSLAVRWQHNQPQHF. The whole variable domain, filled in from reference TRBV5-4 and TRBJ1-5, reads ETGVTQSPTHLIKTRGQQVTLRCSSQSGHNTVSWYQQALGQGPQFIFQYYREEENGRGNFPPRFSGLQFPNYSSELNVNALELDDSALYLCASSLAVRWQHNQPQHFGDGTRLSIL.